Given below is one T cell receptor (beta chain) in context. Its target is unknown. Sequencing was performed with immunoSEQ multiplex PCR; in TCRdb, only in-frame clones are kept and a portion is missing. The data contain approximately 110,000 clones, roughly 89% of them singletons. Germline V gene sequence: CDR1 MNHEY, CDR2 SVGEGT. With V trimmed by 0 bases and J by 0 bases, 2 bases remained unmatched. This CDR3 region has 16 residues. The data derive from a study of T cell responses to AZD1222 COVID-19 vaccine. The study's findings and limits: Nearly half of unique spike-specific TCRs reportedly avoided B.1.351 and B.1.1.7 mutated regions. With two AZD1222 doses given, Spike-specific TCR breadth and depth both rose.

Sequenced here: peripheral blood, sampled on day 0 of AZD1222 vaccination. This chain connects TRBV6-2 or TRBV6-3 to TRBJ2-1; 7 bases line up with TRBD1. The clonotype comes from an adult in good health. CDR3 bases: TGTGCCAGCAGTTACTCAGGGGGCTACTCCTACAATGAGCAGTTCTTC. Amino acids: CASSYSGGYSYNEQFF.